One sample yielded the 15 T cell receptor beta chains listed below, sequenced in a study of T cells after yellow fever vaccination. TCRdb reprocessed the 5' RACE reads with MiXCR, giving one entry per CDR3 protein. The sample shows 500,000 to 650,000 distinct CDR3 sequences, about a sixth of them seen only once. Sequencing was performed on PBMCs, taken around 5 days after the first yellow fever vaccination. The receptors were sampled from a man aged 18 to 29 who received the YFV17D yellow fever vaccine.

The J gene is TRBJ2-5, the V gene TRBV5-1; either TRBD1 or TRBD2 may fit D (5 bases each). The CDR3 covers 16 residues. Deletions cut 4 bases from V and 0 bases from J, with 16 bases between. Germline CDR1 SGHRS, CDR2 YFSETQ. CDR3 in DNA: TGCGCCAGCAGCGGACCGGGACGGACCCACCAAGAGACCCAGTACTTC. Translated, it gives CASSGPGRTHQETQYF.

V is TRBV7-9 and J is TRBJ2-7, with TRBD1 identical over 10 bases. V lost 4 bases, J lost 0 bases, and 6 bases stayed unmatched. Germline values: CDR1 SEHNR, CDR2 FQNEAQ (reference sequence). The CDR3 length is 16 residues. Here the CDR3 reads CASSSTGTGDSYEQYF. CDR3 DNA sequence: TGTGCCAGCAGCTCGACCGGGACAGGGGACTCCTACGAGCAGTACTTC.

This clonotype was detected a few times. The chain couples TRBV6-5 to TRBJ1-2; TRBD1 matches at 7 bases. Germline CDR1 is MNHEY and CDR2 is SVGAGI. The CDR3 length is 12 residues. Unmatched junction bases numbered 4, after V lost 6 bases and J lost 6 bases. The CDR3 loop reads CASRRGPHGYTF. In nucleotides, the CDR3 is TGTGCCAGCAGGAGGGGGCCCCATGGCTACACCTTC.

V is TRBV27 and J is TRBJ1-4, with D possibly TRBD1 on 6 matching bases. V was pared by 4 bases and J by 4 bases, with 13 bases between. The CDR3 length is 15 residues. Germline V gene lookup returns CDR1 MNHEY and CDR2 SMNVEV (reference sequence). CDR3 in DNA: TGTGCCAGCAGTTGGACAGCGACCTATAATGAAAAACTGTTTTTT. Protein: CASSWTATYNEKLFF.

This clonotype was seen more than once but under ten times. V and J are TRBV12-3 or TRBV12-4 and TRBJ1-6; the D gene is possibly TRBD1 (5 bases). Trimming took off 7 bases at V and 9 bases at J, with 13 bases between the two ends. This CDR3 is 13 amino acids long. CDR3 DNA sequence: TGTGCCAGCAACCTGGGACCGGGTTCACCCCTCCACTTT. Protein sequence: CASNLGPGSPLHF.

To note about this clonotype: The CDR3 end shows no conserved phenylalanine or tryptophan, and so a read error is likely. The chain has TRBV9 and TRBJ2-2; 7 nucleotides align to TRBD1. The CDR3 is made up of 15 amino acids. V was clipped by 2 bases and J by 1 base; unmatched bases: 2. Germline CDR1 and CDR2: SGDLS and YYNGEE. CDR3 coding DNA: TGTGCCAGCAGCGTCACAGGGGTGAACACCGGGGAGCTGTTTTCT. This translates into CASSVTGVNTGELFS.

This clonotype was seen repeatedly, ten times or more. The V and J genes are TRBV29-1 and TRBJ2-5; D gene uncertain. Trimming took off 3 bases at V and 5 bases at J, with 10 bases between the two ends. The germline V gene has CDR1 SQVTM and CDR2 ANQGSEA. This CDR3 comprises 12 residues. This CDR3 reads CSVEDPRETQYF. As DNA, the CDR3 is TGCAGCGTTGAGGACCCGCGGGAGACCCAGTACTTC.

On this clonotype: This may come from a read error, since a much larger clone is one base off. The genes are TRBV7-2 and TRBJ1-2, with unresolved D. Trimming removed 4 bases from V and 0 bases from J, with 3 bases in between. Germline CDR1 SGHTA, CDR2 FQGNSA. This CDR3 comprises 12 residues. As DNA, the CDR3 is TGTGCCAGCAGCTCCACTAACTATGGCTACACCTTC. Its protein product is CASSSTNYGYTF.

The rearrangement links TRBV4-3 to TRBJ2-7, with TRBD2 matching over 8 bases. Germline CDR1 LGHNA, CDR2 YSLEER. The CDR3 contains 18 residues. Trimming at V came to 0 bases and at J to 0 bases, leaving 10 bases not matched to a gene. The CDR3, as DNA: TGCGCCAGCAGCCAAGATTGGGAAGGCGGGACTAGCTCCTACGAGCAGTACTTC. This translates into CASSQDWEGGTSSYEQYF.

This chain links TRBV27 with TRBJ2-6, with no clear D. Germline lookup yields CDR1 MNHEY and CDR2 SMNVEV (reference sequence). Trimming cost V 1 base and J 0 bases, with 13 bases left between them. The CDR3 runs to 18 residues. The CDR3 DNA follows: TGTGCCAGCAGTTTATTATCGGGTCCATTCTCTGGGGCCAACGTCCTGACTTTC. This gives the protein CASSLLSGPFSGANVLTF.

This clonotype was observed a few times. This chain joins TRBV7-2 and TRBJ2-7, with D possibly being TRBD1 (6 bases). The ends were cut back, 5 bases at V and 1 base at J, with 9 bases in the middle. In germline, CDR1 is SGHTA, CDR2 FQGNSA. This CDR3 spans 13 amino acids. The CDR3 loop is CASSDRISYEQYF. Written as DNA, the CDR3 is TGTGCCAGCAGCGACAGGATATCCTACGAGCAGTACTTC.

This clonotype showed up just a few times. The V gene is TRBV7-2, the J gene TRBJ1-3; 7 bases fit TRBD1. Trimming removed 5 bases from V and 0 bases from J; junction bases left unmatched: 4. The CDR3 spans 15 residues. Germline lookup yields CDR1 SGHTA and CDR2 FQGNSA. CDR3 protein: CASSAQGYSGNTIYF. As DNA, the CDR3 is TGTGCCAGCAGCGCACAGGGGTACTCTGGAAACACCATATATTTT.

This clonotype was found a few times. This chain links TRBV4-3 with TRBJ1-2, with TRBD1 as a possible D gene (5 bases). Germline-derived CDR1 and CDR2 are LGHNA and YSLEER. The CDR3 has 18 amino acids. The V end lost 0 bases, the J end lost 0 bases, and 17 bases lay between the germline ends. CDR3 DNA: TGCGCCAGCAGCCAAGATTGGGGCAGGTACAATCCTAACTATGGCTACACCTTC. Translation: CASSQDWGRYNPNYGYTF.

In this sample, this clonotype turned up many times. The CDR3 DNA reads as TGTGCCAGCAGCTTAGCGCTGAAGCGGGGGGGGTCCTACGAGCAGTACGTC. It codes for CASSLALKRGGSYEQYV. This sequence joins TRBV7-2 and TRBJ2-7, with TRBD2 matching 10 bases. The CDR3 runs to 17 residues. The V and J ends lost 0 bases and 1 base, in that order; junction bases with no gene match: 6. Germline V gene data show CDR1 as SGHTA and CDR2 as FQGNSA.

There are many counts of this clonotype. This chain connects TRBV12-3 or TRBV12-4 to TRBJ2-1, with no clear D. V was clipped by 5 bases and J by 7 bases, with 12 bases between them. This CDR3 comprises 13 residues. CDR3 DNA sequence: TGTGCCAGCAGTCTACGACTGGGGAATGAGCAGTTCTTC. Protein sequence: CASSLRLGNEQFF.